A selection of T cell receptor beta chains follows, all from one sample in a study of blood T cell repertoires in COVID-19. The protocol was immunoSEQ multiplex PCR, while the TCRdb copy is restricted to in-frame clones and leaves out a portion. Of tens of thousands of clones detected, roughly 90% appear once; the ten largest clones hold 13%. The sequenced sample consisted of peripheral blood. These receptors came from a man older than 75 with acute or convalescent COVID-19. Each CDR3 is given with its conserved first and last residue. The D gene is left open where the match is weak.

v_call	d_call	j_call	cdr3_aa
TRBV7-9	TRBD1	TRBJ2-7	CASSLGRTGGYEQYF
TRBV6-2/TRBV6-3	.	TRBJ1-5	CASSSGGGHNQPQHF
TRBV27	TRBD2	TRBJ2-1	CASNRYGGLYNEQFF
TRBV28	.	TRBJ1-1	CASRGDPTEAFF
TRBV27	.	TRBJ2-1	CASSLTATGGEQFF
TRBV19	.	TRBJ2-3	CASSVGDTQYF
TRBV24-1	.	TRBJ1-2	CATSDPTSYGYTF
TRBV7-2	.	TRBJ2-5	CASSPRWGEETQYF
TRBV4-2	.	TRBJ2-7	CASSQAVRGSYEQYF
TRBV7-8	.	TRBJ2-1	CASSFGSRGEQFF
TRBV27	TRBD1	TRBJ2-2	CASSPLRTVDRPNTGELFF
TRBV19	.	TRBJ1-2	CASSDTWASYYGYTF
TRBV5-4	TRBD2	TRBJ2-3	CASSWGGSSTDTQYF
TRBV5-1	.	TRBJ2-3	CASSLAGGRTDTQYF
TRBV4-1	.	TRBJ1-6	CASSQEGRNYNSPLHF
TRBV12-3/TRBV12-4	.	TRBJ2-7	CASSFTTHYEQYF
TRBV5-1	TRBD1	TRBJ1-4	CASSPNPGQTGEKLFF
TRBV10-3	TRBD1	TRBJ2-6	CAISGGQGPMTGANVLTF
TRBV7-2	TRBD2	TRBJ2-3	CASSPLGLAGEPDTQYF
TRBV10-3	.	TRBJ1-4	CAISESRTTNEKLFF
TRBV11-2	.	TRBJ2-7	CASRRAYEQYF
TRBV19	.	TRBJ2-2	CASSVRGDGELFF